The sequence of this T cell receptor beta chain was determined in a study of blood T cell repertoires in COVID-19. The table came from immunoSEQ multiplex PCR; TCRdb's copy has only in-frame clones and leaves some out. The sample holds more than 250,000 clones, 70% to 90% seen once. Participants were aged roughly 18 to 90 years, lived in 24 US areas, and enrolled virtually. J was trimmed by 7 bases and V by 4 bases; bases with no gene match: 8. Looked up from germline, CDR1 is SGHDN and CDR2 is FVKESK. This CDR3 is 15 amino acids long. The material sequenced was PBMCs or T cells enriched from blood (not recorded which). The chain links TRBV14 to TRBJ1-4; 8 nucleotides agree with TRBD1. This TCR came from a woman aged 40 to 50 who had recovered from COVID-19. CDR3 DNA sequence: TGTGCCAGCAGCCTAGGGACAGGAGTAGGTGAAAAACTGTTTTTT. Protein: CASSLGTGVGEKLFF.